The 5 T cell receptor beta chains below were found in one sample sequenced in a study of shared clonotypes between healthy human individuals. Naive CD8 isolation took CD45RO-negative cells positively selected for CCR7 and excluded terminally differentiated effector memory CD45RA+ cells. Libraries were prepared by immunoSEQ multiplex PCR; TCRdb keeps only in-frame clonotypes and omits some of them. The profile covers hundreds of thousands of clones, with approximately 96% appearing a single time and approximately 0.1% taken by the ten largest. The sequencing input was naive CD8+ T cells sorted from blood. Source of these receptors: a woman in her 30s in good health.

V and J are TRBV6-5 and TRBJ2-7; possibly TRBD2 for D (6 bases). V lost 0 bases and J lost 1, with 10 bases in between. CDR1 is MNHEY and CDR2 is SVGAGI in the germline V gene. The CDR3 runs 15 residues. For the CDR3, the DNA is TGTGCCAGCAGTTACTCGGAGGGGCAGTCCTACGAGCAGTACTTC. Its protein product is CASSYSEGQSYEQYF.

V gene TRBV5-4 combines with J gene TRBJ2-7; TRBD1 aligns across 8 bases. There are 15 residues in the CDR3. CDR1 is SGHNT, CDR2 YYREEE, per germline (reference sequence). The J segment lost 0 bases and the V segment lost 3 bases, leaving 5 bases of the junction unmatched. CDR3 sequence reads: CASSSDRDISYEQYF. As DNA, the CDR3 is TGTGCCAGCAGCTCGGACAGGGATATCTCCTACGAGCAGTACTTC.

The chain recombines TRBV27 with TRBJ2-7; 9 positions agree with TRBD2. From germline, CDR1 is MNHEY and CDR2 SMNVEV (reference sequence). The CDR3 loop spans 15 amino acids. Trimming took 2 bases from V and 3 from J; bases not matched to a gene: 5. CDR3 coding DNA: TGTGCCAGCAGTTTAACGACTAGCGGATACTACGAGCAGTACTTC. The encoded protein is CASSLTTSGYYEQYF.

J is TRBJ2-7 and V is TRBV4-1, with 9 nucleotides matching TRBD1. Germline-derived CDR1 and CDR2 are MGHRA and YSYEKL. V was pared by 6 bases and J by 5 bases, with 8 bases of the junction left unmatched. This CDR3 has 14 amino acids. The CDR3 region has the DNA TGCGCCAGCAGACCGACAGGGGGTAGGGACGAGCAGTACTTC. The encoded protein is CASRPTGGRDEQYF.

V gene TRBV7-8 combines with J gene TRBJ1-5, with 7 bases matching TRBD1. After removal of 2 bases from V and 5 bases from J, the junction contained 6 bases not matched to a gene. Germline V gives CDR1 SGHVS, CDR2 FQNEAQ. This CDR3 has 15 amino acids. The CDR3 bases are TGTGCCAGCAGCTTATATGGCAGGGGGGATCAGCCCCAGCATTTT. It encodes CASSLYGRGDQPQHF.